Sequencing of this TCR beta chain was carried out in a study of blood T cell repertoires in COVID-19. V lost 1 base to trimming and J lost 9 bases; unmatched junction nucleotides: 10. From germline, CDR1 is KGHDR and CDR2 SFDVKD. There are 16 residues in the CDR3. Seattle-derived patients entered the study during active infection and were followed longitudinally. Ten or more counts support this clone. TCRdb keeps only in-frame clones here, not all; method: immunoSEQ multiplex PCR. The sample carries 250,000 to 300,000 clones, less than 90% recorded once. The rearrangement links TRBV24-1 to TRBJ2-1; TRBD1 agrees at 8 bases. Sample: peripheral blood. The clonotype was recovered from a woman aged 30 to 39 with COVID-19, enrolled during active disease. This CDR3 reads CATSDLRQGFEGEQFF. DNA for the CDR3: TGTGCCACCAGTGATTTAAGACAGGGGTTTGAGGGTGAGCAGTTCTTC.